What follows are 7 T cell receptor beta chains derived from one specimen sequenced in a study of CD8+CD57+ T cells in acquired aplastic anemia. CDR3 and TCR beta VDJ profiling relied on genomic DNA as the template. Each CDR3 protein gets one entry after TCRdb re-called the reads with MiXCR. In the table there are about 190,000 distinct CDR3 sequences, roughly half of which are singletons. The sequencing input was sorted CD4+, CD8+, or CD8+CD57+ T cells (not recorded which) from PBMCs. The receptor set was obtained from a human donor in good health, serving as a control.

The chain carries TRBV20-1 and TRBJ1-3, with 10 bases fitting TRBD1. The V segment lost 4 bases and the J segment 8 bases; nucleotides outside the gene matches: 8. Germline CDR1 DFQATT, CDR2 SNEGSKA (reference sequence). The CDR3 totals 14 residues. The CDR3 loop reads CSATRQGASYTIYF. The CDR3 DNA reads TGCAGTGCTACGCGACAGGGGGCTAGCTACACCATATATTTT.

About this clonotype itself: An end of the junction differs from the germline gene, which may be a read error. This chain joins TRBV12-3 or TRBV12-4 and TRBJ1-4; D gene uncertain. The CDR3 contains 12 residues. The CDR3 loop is CAGSPLNEKLFF. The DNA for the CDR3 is TGTGCCGGCAGTCCCTTAAATGAAAAACTGTTTTTT.

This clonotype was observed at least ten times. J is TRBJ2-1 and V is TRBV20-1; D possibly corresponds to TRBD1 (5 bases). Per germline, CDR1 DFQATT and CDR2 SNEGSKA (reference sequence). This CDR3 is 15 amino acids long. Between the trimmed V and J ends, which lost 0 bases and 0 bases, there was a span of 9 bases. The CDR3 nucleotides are TGCAGTGCTAGAGATACAGGCTACTCCTACAATGAGCAGTTCTTC. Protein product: CSARDTGYSYNEQFF.

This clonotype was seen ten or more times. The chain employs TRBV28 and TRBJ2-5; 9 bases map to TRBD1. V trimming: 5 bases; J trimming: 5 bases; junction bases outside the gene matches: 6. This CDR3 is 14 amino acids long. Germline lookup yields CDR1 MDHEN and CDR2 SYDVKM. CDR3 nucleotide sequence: TGTGCCAGCAGTCGAGGACAGGGGCGGGAGACCCAGTACTTC. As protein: CASSRGQGRETQYF.

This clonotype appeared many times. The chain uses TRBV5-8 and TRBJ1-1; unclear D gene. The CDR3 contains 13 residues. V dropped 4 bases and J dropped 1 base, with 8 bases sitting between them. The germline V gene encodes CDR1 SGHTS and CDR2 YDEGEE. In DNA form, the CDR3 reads TGTGCCAGCAGCACCCCGGGGAACACTGAAGCTTTCTTT. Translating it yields CASSTPGNTEAFF.

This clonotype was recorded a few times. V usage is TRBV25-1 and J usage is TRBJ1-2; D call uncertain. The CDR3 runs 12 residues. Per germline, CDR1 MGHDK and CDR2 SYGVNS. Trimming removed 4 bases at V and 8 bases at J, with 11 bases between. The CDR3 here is CASSVSRGGYTF. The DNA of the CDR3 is TGTGCCAGCAGTGTGAGCAGAGGGGGCTACACCTTC.

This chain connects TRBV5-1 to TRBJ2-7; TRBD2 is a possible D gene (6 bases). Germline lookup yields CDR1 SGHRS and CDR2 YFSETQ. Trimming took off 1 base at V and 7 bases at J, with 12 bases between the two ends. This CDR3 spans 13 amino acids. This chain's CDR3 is CASSLFRGKEQYF. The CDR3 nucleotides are TGCGCCAGCAGCTTGTTTCGCGGGAAGGAGCAGTACTTC. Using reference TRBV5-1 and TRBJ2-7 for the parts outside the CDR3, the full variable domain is KAGVTQTPRYLIKTRGQQVTLSCSPISGHRSVSWYQQTPGQGLQFLFEYFSETQRNKGNFPGRFSGRQFSNSRSEMNVSTLELGDSALYLCASSLFRGKEQYFGPGTRLTVT.